This T cell receptor (beta chain) stems from a study of molecular identifiers for immune sequencing clone quantification. This CDR3 comprises 16 residues. The germline CDR1 and CDR2 sequences are SGDLS and YYNGEE. V gave up 4 bases and J gave up 5 bases, with 20 bases separating them. Each CDR3 protein is one row after TCRdb ran MiXCR on the PCR reads. The data contain hundreds of thousands of distinct CDR3 sequences, about 25% of them singletons. The sequence derives from a human donor in good health. Some libraries in this study had Jurkat cell RNA spiked in. The rearrangement joins TRBV9 to TRBJ2-3, with a tentative D call TRBD1 (6 bases). Sequences were obtained from naive CD8+ T cells from blood, with Jurkat cell RNA spiked in. Subset denoted: FACS-sorted CD8+CD4-CCR7+CD45RA+ naive T cells. The CDR3 here is CASSTRTESWLDTQYF. The DNA for the CDR3 is TGTGCCAGCAGCACCCGGACAGAGAGCTGGCTAGATACGCAGTATTTT.